These 5 T cell receptor beta chains were sequenced from one sample in a study of long-term antiretroviral therapy in people with HIV. Survey level was the resolution at which the v3.0 immunoSEQ assay ran. The repertoire was sequenced with immunoSEQ multiplex PCR; TCRdb's copy has only in-frame clones and lacks some. The data show over 15,000 clones, approximately 86% seen once. The material sequenced was unsorted PBMCs, taken 0.5 years after starting antiretroviral therapy. Receptors originate from a middle-aged man with HIV.

This sequence joins TRBV13 and TRBJ2-5; 12 bases line up with TRBD2. V lost 1 base to trimming and J lost 4 bases; unmatched junction nucleotides: 4. Germline V lookup: CDR1 PRHDT, CDR2 FYEKMQ (reference sequence). This CDR3 has 16 residues. This CDR3 is CASSLETSGGSETQYF. CDR3 bases: TGTGCCAGCAGCTTAGAGACTAGCGGGGGTTCAGAGACCCAGTACTTC.

The V and J genes are TRBV4-1 and TRBJ1-5; 7 bases match TRBD1. V lost 3 bases and J lost 6; bases outside the gene matches: 8. Per the germline V gene, CDR1 is MGHRA and CDR2 is YSYEKL. The CDR3 is made up of 15 amino acids. The CDR3 is CASSQVGQGGQPQHF. The CDR3 DNA follows: TGCGCCAGCAGCCAGGTAGGGCAGGGGGGTCAGCCCCAGCATTTT.

The CDR3 sequence is CASRPAPRGAVGYTF. The DNA for the CDR3 is TGTGCCAGCAGACCTGCCCCCCGAGGGGCTGTTGGCTACACCTTC. This chain joins TRBV28 and TRBJ1-2; a weak D match, TRBD1 (5 bases). CDR1 MDHEN and CDR2 SYDVKM come from the germline V gene. CDR3 length: 15 residues. V lost 6 bases to trimming and J lost 7 bases, with 21 bases between them.

The rearrangement links TRBV9 to TRBJ2-3; no clear D gene. Germline V lookup: CDR1 SGDLS, CDR2 YYNGEE. The V end lost 0 bases, the J end lost 4 bases, and 9 bases lay between the germline ends. The CDR3 runs 14 residues. Written as DNA, the CDR3 is TGTGCCAGCAGCGTAGGGCCTCCGCCAGATACGCAGTATTTT. Translating it yields CASSVGPPPDTQYF.

This rearrangement joins TRBV28 to TRBJ1-2; TRBD1 is a possible D gene (6 bases). This CDR3 contains 12 residues. Trimming removed 5 bases from V and 7 bases from J, with 11 bases in between. The germline V gene encodes CDR1 MDHEN and CDR2 SYDVKM. The CDR3 nucleotides are TGTGCCAGCAGTCTTGACAGGTTTGGCTACACCTTC. Translation: CASSLDRFGYTF.